These 19 T cell receptor beta chains came from one sample sequenced in a study of regulatory T cells in long-lasting Graves disease. Time point indicated: newly diagnosed GD, antithyroid drugs for less than 3 months. After RNA was extracted from PBMCs, the TCR library was made from it. Construction of TCR beta libraries relied on iRepertoire HTBI primers and on Arm-PCR targeting CDR3 regions. TCRdb reanalysed the multiplex PCR reads using MiXCR and keeps one entry per CDR3 protein. The sample gives a few hundred thousand distinct CDR3 sequences, about 14% of which show up once; about 9.1% is in the top ten. A further study also used this sample, focusing on T cells in Graves' hyperthyroidism and ophthalmopathy.

The material was peripheral blood mononuclear cells (PBMCs), obtained at new diagnosis, from a patient treated with antithyroid drugs. Every receptor here comes from a man aged 25-45 years with Graves disease.

This clonotype was seen many times. This chain connects TRBV12-3 or TRBV12-4 to TRBJ2-3; D is unclear. The CDR3 runs to 17 residues. Deletions cut 3 bases from V and 0 bases from J, with 16 bases between. The CDR3 protein is CASSFSTHKASTDTQYF. The CDR3 DNA reads TGTGCCAGCAGTTTCAGTACTCACAAAGCGAGCACAGATACGCAGTATTTT.

This clonotype was observed many times. The rearrangement uses TRBV12-3 or TRBV12-4 and TRBJ1-2; no clear D gene. The V end lost 5 bases, the J end lost 2 bases, and 15 bases lay between the germline ends. The CDR3 is 15 amino acids. CDR3 amino acids: CASSPKGVGNYGYTF. CDR3 nucleotide sequence: TGTGCCAGCAGTCCCAAGGGAGTGGGGAACTATGGCTACACCTTC.

As to this clonotype: Germline is not matched at one junction end, which may reflect a read error. J is TRBJ2-1 and V is TRBV19; D unresolved. Per germline, CDR1 LNHDA and CDR2 SQIVND (reference sequence). This CDR3 contains 15 residues. In DNA form, the CDR3 reads TGTGCCAGTAGTATGATTAGTGGCCCCTGGAATGAGCGGTTCTTC. Amino acids: CASSMISGPWNERFF.

This clonotype was seen repeatedly, ten times or more. The gene calls are TRBV29-1 and TRBJ2-1, with D perhaps TRBD2 (5 bases). The CDR3 runs 12 residues. The germline gives CDR1 SQVTM, CDR2 ANQGSEA. Deletions cut 7 bases from V and 4 bases from J, with 11 bases between. Here the CDR3 reads CSADPGYNEQFF. The CDR3 nucleotides read TGCAGCGCTGATCCGGGATACAATGAGCAGTTCTTC.

This clonotype has ten or more counts. The V gene is TRBV28, the J gene TRBJ2-5, with D uncertain. The germline gives CDR1 MDHEN, CDR2 SYDVKM. The CDR3 covers 15 residues. V lost 5 bases and J lost 1, with 14 bases in between. Written as DNA, the CDR3 is TGTGCCAGCAGTCGCTCCGGTAGCTCCCAAGAGACCCAGTACTTC. This encodes CASSRSGSSQETQYF.

This clonotype was counted only a few times. The gene calls are TRBV5-6 and TRBJ1-1; 11 bases are a match to TRBD1. This CDR3 spans 16 amino acids. Germline V gene data show CDR1 as SGHDT and CDR2 as YYEEEE. V dropped 3 bases and J dropped 6; count of bases not matched to a gene: 10. CDR3 sequence: CASSSLPGQGASEAFF. CDR3 nucleotide sequence: TGTGCCAGCAGCTCCCTCCCAGGACAGGGGGCTTCTGAAGCTTTCTTT.

J is TRBJ2-3 and V is TRBV4-1; D is unresolved. The V end lost 5 bases, the J end lost 3 bases, and 15 bases lay between the germline ends. Germline lookup yields CDR1 MGHRA and CDR2 YSYEKL. This CDR3 is built from 15 residues. The CDR3 is CASSLGPFPTDTQYF. The CDR3 bases are TGCGCCAGCAGCTTGGGCCCTTTCCCGACAGATACGCAGTATTTT.

The CDR3 loop reads CAWNRLSHEAFF. The CDR3 region has the DNA TGTGCCTGGAACAGACTATCGCATGAAGCTTTCTTT. The rearrangement links TRBV30 to TRBJ1-1; D is unresolved. This CDR3 region has 12 residues. Trimming left V 4 bases short and J 7 bases short, with 13 bases between. Germline assignment: CDR1 GTSNPN and CDR2 SVGIG (reference sequence).

This clonotype has at least ten counts. The chain joins TRBV10-3 to TRBJ1-5, with unresolved D. The CDR3 loop spans 14 amino acids. The V gene's germline CDR1 is ENHRY and CDR2 SYGVKD. Trimming cost V 3 bases and J 2 bases, with 8 bases left between them. CDR3 nucleotides: TGTGCCATCAGTGATGGGGTTGGCAATCAGCCCCAGCATTTT. Its translation: CAISDGVGNQPQHF.

This clonotype turned up a few times. This chain links TRBV6-1 with TRBJ1-6, with TRBD1 as a possible D gene (6 bases). V shed 5 bases and J shed 2 bases, with 10 bases lying between them. Germline V gene sequence: CDR1 MNHNS, CDR2 SASEGT. The CDR3 runs 15 residues. CDR3 protein: CASSPQGTYNSPLHF. The CDR3 nucleotides are TGTGCCAGCAGTCCACAGGGCACCTATAATTCACCCCTCCACTTT.

V usage is TRBV29-1 and J usage is TRBJ2-7; the match to TRBD1 covers 9 bases. This CDR3 has 13 residues. Germline CDR1 is SQVTM and CDR2 is ANQGSEA. Germline trimming cut 7 bases from V and 3 bases from J; bases unmatched to any gene: 7. The CDR3 nucleotides read TGCAGCGCAGCGACAGGGGGGTACTACGAGCAGTACTTC. The encoded protein is CSAATGGYYEQYF.

Many counts were recorded for this clonotype. The chain couples TRBV10-3 to TRBJ2-5; TRBD2 agrees at 13 bases. CDR3 length: 18 residues. The germline gives CDR1 ENHRY, CDR2 SYGVKD. Trimming at V came to 3 bases and at J to 1 base, leaving 8 bases not matched to a gene. CDR3 region: CAISENLGLAGAQETQYF. In DNA form, the CDR3 reads TGTGCCATCAGTGAAAACCTTGGACTAGCGGGGGCCCAAGAGACCCAGTACTTC.

This clonotype showed up just a few times. This chain links TRBV10-3 with TRBJ1-6; 8 positions agree with TRBD1. The V gene's germline CDR1 is ENHRY and CDR2 SYGVKD. The CDR3 is 14 residues long. V lost 5 bases and J lost 14; bases outside the gene matches: 11. The CDR3 loop reads CAISRDRGILALHF. Here the CDR3 DNA reads TGTGCCATCAGTCGCGACAGGGGCATCTTAGCCCTCCACTTT.

The table lists this clonotype with a few counts. The rearrangement joins TRBV20-1 to TRBJ2-1; possible D gene TRBD2, 6 bases. Germline V gene data show CDR1 as DFQATT and CDR2 as SNEGSKA (reference sequence). This CDR3 is 15 amino acids long. V lost 1 base and J 2 bases, leaving 12 bases between the germline ends. CDR3 amino acids: CSARAGTSPYNEQFF. In nucleotides, the CDR3 is TGCAGTGCTAGAGCAGGAACTAGCCCCTACAATGAGCAGTTCTTC.

The CDR3 nucleotides are TGCGCCAGCAGCTTGGCCATAGCGGGAGAAGGTGAGCAGTTCTTC. Translating gives CASSLAIAGEGEQFF. The chain combines TRBV5-1 with TRBJ2-1, with 9 bases that match TRBD2. Germline CDR1 and CDR2: SGHRS and YFSETQ. V dropped 0 bases and J dropped 9; count of bases not matched to a gene: 7. There are 15 residues in the CDR3.

About this clonotype: An end of the junction does not agree with germline; a read error may underlie this. This sequence joins TRBV5-6 and TRBJ1-5; no clear D. Germline lookup yields CDR1 SGHDT and CDR2 YYEEEE. This CDR3 region has 12 residues. The CDR3 bases are TGTGCCAGCAGCCCATGGGGTCAGCCCCGGCATTTT. It specifies CASSPWGQPRHF.

J is TRBJ1-3 and V is TRBV10-3; D gene uncertain. CDR3 length equals 16 residues. Germline V gene data show CDR1 as ENHRY and CDR2 as SYGVKD. With 0 bases removed from V and 0 bases from J, the gap between germline ends came to 9 bases. The CDR3 DNA sequence: TGTGCCATCAGTGAGTCGAATCGGTACTCTGGAAACACCATATATTTT. Translating it yields CAISESNRYSGNTIYF.

This chain uses TRBV20-1 with TRBJ2-7; 13 nucleotides align to TRBD2. CDR3 size: 15 residues. J lost 6 bases, V lost 3 bases, and 8 bases had no gene match. Germline lookup yields CDR1 DFQATT and CDR2 SNEGSKA (reference sequence). DNA of the CDR3: TGCAGTGCTAGGGACTGGACTAGCGGGAGACTCGAGCAGTACTTC. Amino acids: CSARDWTSGRLEQYF.

This rearrangement joins TRBV20-1 to TRBJ2-4; tentatively, D is TRBD2 (5 bases). The CDR3 is made up of 11 amino acids. Deletions cut 5 bases from V and 13 bases from J, with 15 bases between. The V gene's germline CDR1 is DFQATT and CDR2 SNEGSKA (reference sequence). CDR3 DNA: TGCAGTGCTGACGCCCGGCGAGGGCAGTACTTC. It encodes CSADARRGQYF.